This section outlines one T cell receptor (beta chain) sequence together with its context. Within the sample, other DNA sequences also encode this same CDR3. CD45RO negativity and positive selection for CCR7 defined naive CD8 cells, a population that excluded terminally differentiated effector memory CD45RA+ cells. CDR3 length: 12 residues. The V end lost 3 bases, the J end lost 7 bases, and 7 bases lay between the germline ends. Looked up from germline, CDR1 is SNHLY and CDR2 is FYNNEI. Assay: immunoSEQ multiplex PCR; the TCRdb copy retains only in-frame clones and omits some. Of 1.5 million to 2.5 million clones listed, roughly 94% are singletons. These data belong to a study of shared clonotypes between healthy human individuals. Study at large: With ages of 18 to 49, the donors were two women and a few men.

This receptor was identified in a man in his late teens or twenties in good health. The specimen sequenced was naive CD8+ T cells sorted from blood. The genes are TRBV2 and TRBJ2-1; D gene unclear. CDR3 nucleotide sequence: TGTGCCAGCAGTGATGGGGTGAATGAGCAGTTCTTC. This encodes CASSDGVNEQFF.